The 16 T cell receptor beta chains presented below share a single source sample, sequenced in a study of cytomegalovirus exposure and HLA in healthy donors. The PCR used 60 Vbeta and 13 Jbeta primers. The method was immunoSEQ multiplex PCR; TCRdb's version includes in-frame clones alone and lacks a portion of them. This table holds some 140,000 clones, about 66% found once. The sequenced material came from PBMCs. The receptors stem from a human donor in good health.

The rearrangement links TRBV5-1 to TRBJ2-5, with D possibly being TRBD2 (6 bases). Deletions cut 0 bases from V and 2 bases from J, with 8 bases between. This CDR3 has 14 residues. Germline values: CDR1 SGHRS, CDR2 YFSETQ. This chain's CDR3 is CASSLGSGQETQYF. In DNA form, the CDR3 reads TGCGCCAGCAGCTTGGGCAGCGGGCAAGAGACCCAGTACTTC.

This clone showed up just a few times. The V call is TRBV14, the J call TRBJ2-2, with 8 bases lining up with TRBD2. Germline V gene sequence: CDR1 SGHDN, CDR2 FVKESK. V trimming: 0 bases; J trimming: 4 bases; junction bases outside the gene matches: 7. This CDR3 spans 17 amino acids. CDR3 sequence: CASSQDRGLGPTGELFF. The CDR3 DNA sequence: TGTGCCAGCAGCCAAGATAGGGGACTAGGACCCACCGGGGAGCTGTTTTTT.

CDR3 sequence reads: CASTRGTGGNTGELFF. Written as DNA, the CDR3 is TGCGCCAGCACCCGGGGGACAGGGGGCAACACCGGGGAGCTGTTTTTT. The chain links TRBV4-1 to TRBJ2-2; 12 positions match TRBD1. This CDR3 comprises 16 residues. Germline loops: CDR1 MGHRA, CDR2 YSYEKL. The V and J ends lost 7 bases and 2 bases, in that order; junction bases with no gene match: 5.

The J gene is TRBJ1-2, the V gene TRBV5-1; D perhaps matches TRBD1 (6 bases). The CDR3 consists of 16 residues. Trimming stripped 3 bases from V and 0 bases from J, with 15 bases between. Per germline, CDR1 SGHRS and CDR2 YFSETQ. The CDR3 nucleotides are TGCGCCAGCAGCTCCCGGACAGAAGCAACTAACTATGGCTACACCTTC. This gives the protein CASSSRTEATNYGYTF.

The gene calls are TRBV11-2 and TRBJ2-5; tentative D call: TRBD2 (6 bases). From germline, CDR1 is SGHAT and CDR2 FQNNGV. This CDR3 has 15 amino acids. V was trimmed by 1 base and J by 2 bases, leaving 11 bases between them. As DNA, the CDR3 is TGTGCCAGCAGCTTAGTCGGAGGGGCTCAAGAGACCCAGTACTTC. It codes for CASSLVGGAQETQYF. The full variable domain, in which reference TRBV11-2 and TRBJ2-5 provide the parts outside the CDR3, is EAGVAQSPRYKIIEKRQSVAFWCNPISGHATLYWYQQILGQGPKLLIQFQNNGVVDDSQLPKDRFSAERLKGVDSTLKIQPAKLEDSAVYLCASSLVGGAQETQYFGPGTRLLVL.

Concerning this clone: Other DNA sequences within the sample encode an identical CDR3. This chain uses TRBV6-5 with TRBJ2-1; D unresolved. The CDR3 extends over 13 amino acids. Germline V gene lookup returns CDR1 MNHEY and CDR2 SVGAGI. The V and J ends lost 2 bases and 4 bases respectively, with 6 bases between them. For the CDR3, the DNA is TGTGCCAGCAGTTACGGGCTGTACAATGAGCAGTTCTTC. Its protein is CASSYGLYNEQFF.

This rearrangement joins TRBV9 to TRBJ2-7; tentatively, D is TRBD1 (6 bases). This CDR3 has 16 amino acids. Germline CDR1 and CDR2: SGDLS and YYNGEE. The V end was cut by 2 bases, the J end by 5 bases, with 20 bases between. Here the CDR3 DNA reads TGTGCCAGCAGCGTGTCCTCCAGGGGCGCCTTCAACGAGCAGTACTTC. It specifies CASSVSSRGAFNEQYF.

This clone was seen just once. The rearrangement joins TRBV25-1 to TRBJ1-1; a possible D gene is TRBD1 (5 bases). The V end lost 7 bases, the J end lost 5 bases, and 11 bases lay between the germline ends. Germline V lookup: CDR1 MGHDK, CDR2 SYGVNS. The CDR3 contains 12 residues. CDR3 nucleotide sequence: TGTGCCAGCATAAGCACAGGAACTGAAGCTTTCTTT. Encoded protein: CASISTGTEAFF.

This chain uses TRBV5-1 with TRBJ2-6; TRBD1 is a possible D gene (6 bases). Germline CDR1 reads SGHRS; CDR2 reads YFSETQ. The CDR3 loop spans 18 amino acids. Trimming left V 4 bases short and J 1 base short, with 18 bases between. The chain's CDR3 is CASSLFGGEKSGANVLTF. Written as DNA, the CDR3 is TGCGCCAGCAGCCTTTTTGGGGGCGAGAAGTCTGGGGCCAACGTCCTGACTTTC.

V is TRBV28 and J is TRBJ2-1; 7 nucleotides agree with TRBD2. From germline, CDR1 is MDHEN and CDR2 SYDVKM. This CDR3 region has 17 residues. With 2 bases clipped from V and 7 bases from J, the junction kept 14 bases outside the gene matches. The CDR3 sequence: CASSLRIGVAGLNEQFF. DNA of the CDR3: TGTGCCAGCAGTTTAAGGATCGGGGTAGCGGGTTTGAATGAGCAGTTCTTC.

The chain has TRBV18 and TRBJ2-4, with 8 bases aligning to TRBD2. Germline-derived CDR1 and CDR2 are KGHSH and LQKENI. Losses at the gene ends were 2 bases for V and 0 bases for J; bases not matched to a gene: 12. The CDR3 has 19 amino acids. Here the CDR3 DNA reads TGTGCCAGCTCACCAGAAACAGCGGGAGCACGGGGAGCCAAAAACATTCAGTACTTC. Amino acids: CASSPETAGARGAKNIQYF.

The chain joins TRBV14 to TRBJ2-7; D gene unclear. The germline gives CDR1 SGHDN, CDR2 FVKESK. V lost 2 bases, J lost 3 bases, and 8 bases lay in between. The CDR3 totals 13 residues. The CDR3 DNA is TGTGCCAGCAGCCAAAAGCCGGGCTACGAGCAGTACTTC. Protein: CASSQKPGYEQYF.

This clone showed up just a few times. The J gene is TRBJ1-1, the V gene TRBV19, with D tentatively TRBD1 (5 bases). This CDR3 is 13 amino acids long. CDR1 and CDR2 from the germline V gene are LNHDA and SQIVND (reference sequence). With 5 bases removed from V and 2 bases from J, the gap between germline ends came to 9 bases. This CDR3 is CASSWGSNTEAFF. The CDR3 nucleotides are TGTGCCAGTAGTTGGGGCAGCAACACTGAAGCTTTCTTT. Combining the CDR3 with reference TRBV19 and TRBJ1-1 gives the whole variable domain DGGITQSPKYLFRKEGQNVTLSCEQNLNHDAMYWYRQDPGQGLRLIYYSQIVNDFQKGDIAEGYSVSREKKESFPLTVTSAQKNPTAFYLCASSWGSNTEAFFGQGTRLTVV.

The chain has TRBV2 and TRBJ2-3, with 7 nucleotides matching TRBD2. The CDR3 is 15 amino acids. V shed 4 bases and J 4 bases; nucleotides not matched to a gene: 8. Germline assignment: CDR1 SNHLY and CDR2 FYNNEI. Written as DNA, the CDR3 is TGTGCCAGCAGTGTTGATGCGGGAGTGGCAGATACGCAGTATTTT. Residues: CASSVDAGVADTQYF.

The V gene is TRBV4-1, the J gene TRBJ1-5; D unclear. CDR3 length equals 14 residues. Germline V gene sequence: CDR1 MGHRA, CDR2 YSYEKL. V was pared by 1 base and J by 3 bases, with 7 bases between. In nucleotides, the CDR3 is TGCGCCAGCAGCCAAGCCCGGGTCAATCAGCCCCAGCATTTT. This codes for CASSQARVNQPQHF.

The chain joins TRBV27 to TRBJ2-7; D gene ambiguous. V gave up 6 bases and J gave up 3 bases, with 12 bases separating them. Germline V gene lookup returns CDR1 MNHEY and CDR2 SMNVEV (reference sequence). The CDR3 spans 13 residues. The CDR3 DNA is TGTGCCAGCAGCGACTCGGTGCGCTACGAGCAGTACTTC. Protein product: CASSDSVRYEQYF.